These 10 T cell receptor beta chains originate from one sample sequenced in a study of T cell changes during pregnancy in multiple sclerosis. Only in-frame clones appear in the TCRdb table, and some are missing; sequencing was by immunoSEQ multiplex PCR. The sample lists 15,000 to 20,000 clones; about nine tenths were seen once. Material: CD8+ T cells from peripheral blood mononuclear cells, obtained in the third trimester of pregnancy. The receptors here all came from a female donor in good health, enrolled as a control in a pregnancy study.

V usage is TRBV27 and J usage is TRBJ2-7; 9 nucleotides align to TRBD2. In germline, CDR1 is MNHEY, CDR2 SMNVEV (reference sequence). V trimming: 5 bases; J trimming: 4 bases; junction bases outside the gene matches: 6. The CDR3 runs 14 residues. The CDR3 reads CASSGVAGVYEQYF. CDR3 DNA: TGTGCCAGCAGTGGGGTAGCGGGAGTATACGAGCAGTACTTC.

The chain has TRBV5-8 and TRBJ1-5; maybe TRBD1 (6 bases). The CDR3 runs 15 residues. Looked up from germline, CDR1 is SGHTS and CDR2 is YDEGEE. V was shortened by 2 bases and J by 1 base, with 10 bases between the two germline ends. Here the CDR3 DNA reads TGTGCCAGCAGCTTAGGGGGTAGGAGCAATCAGCCCCAGCATTTT. Amino acid sequence: CASSLGGRSNQPQHF.

The chain joins TRBV9 to TRBJ2-5; D call uncertain. The germline V gene has CDR1 SGDLS and CDR2 YYNGEE. V was trimmed by 0 bases and J by 5 bases, leaving 8 bases between them. CDR3 size: 13 residues. The CDR3 reads CASSVDPRETQYF. In DNA, the CDR3 is TGTGCCAGCAGCGTAGACCCCAGGGAGACCCAGTACTTC.

The chain joins TRBV5-4 to TRBJ2-2, with a tentative D call TRBD2 (5 bases). The CDR3 is 15 amino acids. Trimming removed 5 bases from V and 3 bases from J, with 14 bases in between. The germline V gene has CDR1 SGHNT and CDR2 YYREEE (reference sequence). The CDR3 loop reads CASSLGLEDTGELFF. The CDR3 DNA sequence: TGTGCCAGCAGTCTCGGACTGGAGGACACCGGGGAGCTGTTTTTT.

This clone was observed a single time. The genes are TRBV4-1 and TRBJ2-1; tentatively, D is TRBD2 (6 bases). CDR3 size: 16 residues. V gave up 0 bases and J gave up 8 bases, with 17 bases separating them. Germline CDR1 and CDR2: MGHRA and YSYEKL. In nucleotides, the CDR3 is TGCGCCAGCAGCCAAGACGCGGCTAGCGTGCTATATGAGCAGTTCTTC. Its protein product is CASSQDAASVLYEQFF.

The chain has TRBV9 and TRBJ2-5; 8 bases map to TRBD2. Germline CDR1 and CDR2: SGDLS and YYNGEE. The CDR3 spans 15 residues. With V trimmed by 3 bases and J by 1 base, 5 bases remained unmatched. CDR3 region: CASSAGGGPQETQYF. Written as DNA, the CDR3 is TGTGCCAGCAGCGCCGGGGGGGGCCCCCAAGAGACCCAGTACTTC.

The gene calls are TRBV2 and TRBJ2-2, with TRBD1 matching over 7 bases. The V and J ends lost 11 bases and 4 bases, in that order; junction bases with no gene match: 10. Germline values: CDR1 SNHLY, CDR2 FYNNEI. CDR3 length equals 14 residues. CDR3 DNA sequence: TGTGCCGGTGGAACCACAGGGGCCACCGGGGAGCTGTTTTTT. Protein: CAGGTTGATGELFF. Supplemented by reference TRBV2 and TRBJ2-2, the full variable domain reads EPEVTQTPSHQVTQMGQEVILRCVPISNHLYFYWYRQILGQKVEFLVSFYNNEISEKSEIFDDQFSVERPDGSNFTLKIRSTKLEDSAMYFCAGGTTGATGELFFGEGSRLTVL.

The chain couples TRBV29-1 to TRBJ1-2, with D possibly being TRBD1 (5 bases). Germline values: CDR1 SQVTM, CDR2 ANQGSEA. V lost 1 base and J 2 bases, leaving 8 bases between the germline ends. This CDR3 contains 13 residues. The chain's CDR3 is CSVEVRGNYGYTF. In DNA form, the CDR3 reads TGCAGCGTTGAAGTACGGGGGAACTATGGCTACACCTTC.

CDR3 sequence (DNA): TGTGCCAGTAAGAACGGACTCACTGAAGCTTTCTTT. The encoded protein is CASKNGLTEAFF. J is TRBJ1-1 and V is TRBV19; no clear D. The germline gives CDR1 LNHDA, CDR2 SQIVND (reference sequence). The CDR3 has 12 residues. Trimming took off 7 bases at V and 4 bases at J, with 10 bases between the two ends.

This clone was counted only a few times. Other DNA sequences of this sample code for an identical CDR3. The chain employs TRBV6-1 and TRBJ2-7; 9 nucleotides line up with TRBD2. The V segment lost 1 base and the J segment 3 bases; nucleotides outside the gene matches: 4. CDR3 length: 15 residues. Germline CDR1 and CDR2: MNHNS and SASEGT. The CDR3 sequence: CASSEEAGGSYEQYF. The CDR3, as DNA: TGTGCCAGCAGTGAAGAGGCGGGGGGGAGCTACGAGCAGTACTTC.